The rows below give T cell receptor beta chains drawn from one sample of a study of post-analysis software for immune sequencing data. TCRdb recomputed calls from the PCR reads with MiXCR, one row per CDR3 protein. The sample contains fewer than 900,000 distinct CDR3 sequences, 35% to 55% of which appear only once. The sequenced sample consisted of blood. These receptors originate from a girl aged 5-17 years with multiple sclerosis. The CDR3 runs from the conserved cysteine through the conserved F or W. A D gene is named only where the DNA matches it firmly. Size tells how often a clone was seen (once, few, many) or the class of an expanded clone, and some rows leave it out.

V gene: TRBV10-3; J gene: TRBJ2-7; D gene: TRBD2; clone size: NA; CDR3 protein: CAIRTGLADYEQYF; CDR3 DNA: TGTGCCATCAGAACAGGACTAGCGGATTACGAGCAGTACTTC
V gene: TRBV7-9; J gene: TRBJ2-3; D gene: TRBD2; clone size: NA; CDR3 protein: CASSHDVGGHTQYF; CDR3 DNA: TGTGCCAGCAGCCACGATGTGGGAGGGCACACGCAGTATTTT
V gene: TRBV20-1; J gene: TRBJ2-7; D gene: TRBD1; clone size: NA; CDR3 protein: CSARGGQGGYEQYF; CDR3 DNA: TGCAGTGCTAGAGGGGGACAGGGGGGTTACGAGCAGTACTTC
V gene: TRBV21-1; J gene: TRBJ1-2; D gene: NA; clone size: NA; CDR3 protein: CASKTEDGYTF; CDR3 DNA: TGTGCCAGCAAGACAGAAGATGGCTACACCTTC
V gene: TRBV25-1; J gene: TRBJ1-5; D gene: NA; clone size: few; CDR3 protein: CASGDQPQHF; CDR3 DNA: TGTGCCTCCGGAGACCAGCCCCAGCATTTT
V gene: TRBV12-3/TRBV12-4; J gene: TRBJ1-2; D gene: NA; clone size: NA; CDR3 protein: CASSEGEGGYTF; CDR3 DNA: TGTGCCAGCAGTGAGGGGGAAGGCGGCTACACCTTC
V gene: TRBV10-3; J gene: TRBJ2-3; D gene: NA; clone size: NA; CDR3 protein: CAISEGGGAGRPDTQYF; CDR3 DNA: TGTGCCATCAGTGAGGGGGGCGGGGCCGGGAGGCCCGATACGCAGTATTTT
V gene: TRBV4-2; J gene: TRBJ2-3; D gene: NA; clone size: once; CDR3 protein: CASSQEPSPTDTQYF; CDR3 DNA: TGTGCCAGCAGCCAAGAACCTAGCCCCACAGATACGCAGTATTTT
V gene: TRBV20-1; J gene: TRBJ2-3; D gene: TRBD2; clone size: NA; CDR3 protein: CSAGLGGTDTQYF; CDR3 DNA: TGCAGTGCTGGGCTCGGGGGGACAGATACGCAGTATTTT
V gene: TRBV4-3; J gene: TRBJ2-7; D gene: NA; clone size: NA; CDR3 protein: CASSFGGAEQYF; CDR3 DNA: TGCGCCAGCAGCTTTGGAGGGGCCGAGCAGTACTTC
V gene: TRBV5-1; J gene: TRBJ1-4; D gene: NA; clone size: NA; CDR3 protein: CASSFEGLANEKLFF; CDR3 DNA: TGCGCCAGCAGCTTTGAAGGGCTGGCTAATGAAAAACTGTTTTTT
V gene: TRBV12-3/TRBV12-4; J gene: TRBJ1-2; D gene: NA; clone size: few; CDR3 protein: CASTDGIYGYTF; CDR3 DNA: TGTGCCAGCACGGATGGTATCTATGGCTACACCTTC
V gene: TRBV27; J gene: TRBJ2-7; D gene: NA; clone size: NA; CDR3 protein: CASSLSALRGAQYF; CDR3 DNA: TGTGCCAGCAGTTTATCGGCGCTGCGGGGTGCCCAGTACTTC
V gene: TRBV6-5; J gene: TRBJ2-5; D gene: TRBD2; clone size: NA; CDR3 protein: CASSSRTSGSGETQYF; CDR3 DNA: TGTGCCAGCAGTTCTAGGACTAGCGGGAGTGGAGAGACCCAGTACTTC
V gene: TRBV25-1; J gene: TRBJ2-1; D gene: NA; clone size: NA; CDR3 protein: CASSESVEQFF; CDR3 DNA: TGTGCCAGCAGTGAATCCGTTGAGCAGTTCTTC
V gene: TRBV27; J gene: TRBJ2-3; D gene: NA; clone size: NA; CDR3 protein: CASRTGARGYSTDTQYF; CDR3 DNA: TGTGCCAGCAGAACGGGGGCGCGAGGTTATAGCACAGATACGCAGTATTTT
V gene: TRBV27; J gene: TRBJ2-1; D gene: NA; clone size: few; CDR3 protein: CASSSRLGLNEQFF; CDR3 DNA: TGTGCCAGCAGTTCAAGACTAGGCCTCAATGAGCAGTTCTTC
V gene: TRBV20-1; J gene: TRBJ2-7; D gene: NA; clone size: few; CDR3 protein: CSAIAEGPYEQYF; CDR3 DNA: TGCAGTGCTATCGCGGAGGGTCCCTACGAGCAGTACTTC
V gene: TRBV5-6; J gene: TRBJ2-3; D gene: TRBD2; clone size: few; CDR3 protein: CASSSRTSGRMDTQYF; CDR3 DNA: TGTGCCAGCAGCTCACGGACTAGCGGGAGGATGGATACGCAGTATTTT
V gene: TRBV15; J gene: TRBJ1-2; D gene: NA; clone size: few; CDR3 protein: CATSRGAGLYYGYTF; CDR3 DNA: TGTGCCACCAGCAGAGGTGCAGGGCTTTACTATGGCTACACCTTC
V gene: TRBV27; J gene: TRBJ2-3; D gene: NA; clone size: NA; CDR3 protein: CASSLSPGADTQYF; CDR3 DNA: TGCGCCAGCAGTTTATCGCCGGGGGCAGATACGCAGTATTTT
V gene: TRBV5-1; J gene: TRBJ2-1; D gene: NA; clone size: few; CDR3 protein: CASSLGSSGYNEQFF; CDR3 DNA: TGCGCCAGCAGCTTGGGATCATCCGGCTACAATGAGCAGTTCTTC
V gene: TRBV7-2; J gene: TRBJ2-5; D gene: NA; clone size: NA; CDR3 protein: CASSLVAAGPRETQYF; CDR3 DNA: TGTGCCAGCAGCTTAGTGGCGGCGGGGCCCCGAGAGACCCAGTACTTC
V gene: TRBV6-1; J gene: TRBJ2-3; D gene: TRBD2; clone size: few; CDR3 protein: CASSRSLAGVGTDTQYF; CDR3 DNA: TGTGCCAGCAGCCGTTCTCTAGCGGGAGTCGGCACAGATACGCAGTATTTT
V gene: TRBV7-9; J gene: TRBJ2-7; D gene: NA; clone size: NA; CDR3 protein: CASSLAHLGEQYF; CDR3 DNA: TGTGCCAGCAGCTTAGCGCACCTGGGTGAGCAGTACTTC
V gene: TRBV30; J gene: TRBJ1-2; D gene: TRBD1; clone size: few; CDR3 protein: CAWSRAGTGGASYGYTF; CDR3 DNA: TGTGCCTGGAGTCGCGCCGGGACAGGGGGCGCATCTTATGGCTACACCTTC
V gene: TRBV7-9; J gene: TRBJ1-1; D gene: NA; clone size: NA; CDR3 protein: CASSFQGAEAFF; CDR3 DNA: TGTGCCAGCAGCTTCCAGGGCGCTGAAGCTTTCTTT
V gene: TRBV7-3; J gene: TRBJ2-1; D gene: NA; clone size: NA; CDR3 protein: CASSPLSLNEQFF; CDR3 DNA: TGTGCCAGCAGCCCCTTGAGCCTGAATGAGCAGTTCTTC
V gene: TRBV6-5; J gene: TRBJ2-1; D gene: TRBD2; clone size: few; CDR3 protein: CASSLAGAEPFF; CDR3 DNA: TGTGCCAGCAGTCTAGCGGGAGCCGAACCGTTCTTC
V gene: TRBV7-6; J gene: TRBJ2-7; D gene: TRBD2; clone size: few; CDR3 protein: CASSFSSVIAGFYEQYF; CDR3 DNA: TGTGCCAGCAGCTTCTCTTCCGTGATAGCGGGGTTTTACGAGCAGTACTTC
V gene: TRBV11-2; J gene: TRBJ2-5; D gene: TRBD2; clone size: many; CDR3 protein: CASSLDWSRTSGRARETQYF; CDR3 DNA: TGTGCCAGCAGCTTAGACTGGAGTCGAACTAGCGGGAGGGCGAGAGAGACCCAGTACTTC
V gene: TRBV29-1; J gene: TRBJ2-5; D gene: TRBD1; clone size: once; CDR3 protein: CSVSDRGLETQYF; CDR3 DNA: TGCAGCGTTTCCGACAGGGGGCTAGAGACCCAGTACTTC
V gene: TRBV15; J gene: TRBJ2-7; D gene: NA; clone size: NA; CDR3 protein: CATSRDHGYEQYF; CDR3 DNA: TGTGCCACCAGCAGAGATCATGGTTACGAGCAGTACTTC
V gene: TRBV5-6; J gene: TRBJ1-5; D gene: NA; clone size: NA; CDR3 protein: CASSLRTAVSNQPQHF; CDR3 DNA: TGTGCCAGCAGCTTGAGGACGGCTGTAAGCAATCAGCCCCAGCATTTT
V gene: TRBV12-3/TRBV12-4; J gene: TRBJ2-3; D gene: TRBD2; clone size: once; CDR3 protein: CASSPELAGGGDTQYF; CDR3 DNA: TGTGCCAGCAGTCCCGAACTAGCGGGAGGGGGAGATACGCAGTATTTT
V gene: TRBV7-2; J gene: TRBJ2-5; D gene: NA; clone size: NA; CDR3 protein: CARTPERTQYF; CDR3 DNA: TGTGCCAGAACCCCTGAGAGGACCCAGTACTTC
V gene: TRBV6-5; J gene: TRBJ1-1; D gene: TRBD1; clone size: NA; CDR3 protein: CASRSTGATEAFF; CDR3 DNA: TGTGCCAGCAGGTCCACAGGGGCCACTGAAGCTTTCTTT
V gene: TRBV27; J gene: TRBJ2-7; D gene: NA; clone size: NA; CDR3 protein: CASSPDRYYEQYF; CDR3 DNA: TGTGCCAGCAGTCCCGACAGGTACTACGAGCAGTACTTC
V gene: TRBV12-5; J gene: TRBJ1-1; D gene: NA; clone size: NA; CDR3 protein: CASAFHSPGTEAFF; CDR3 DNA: TGTGCTAGCGCATTCCACTCACCAGGGACTGAAGCTTTCTTT
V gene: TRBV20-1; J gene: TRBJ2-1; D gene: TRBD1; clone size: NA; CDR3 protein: CSAKRQGAESAQFF; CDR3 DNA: TGCAGTGCTAAAAGGCAGGGGGCGGAGTCCGCGCAGTTCTTC
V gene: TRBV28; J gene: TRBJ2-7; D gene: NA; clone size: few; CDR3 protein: CASRSNYEQYF; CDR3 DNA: TGTGCCAGCAGATCAAACTACGAGCAGTACTTC
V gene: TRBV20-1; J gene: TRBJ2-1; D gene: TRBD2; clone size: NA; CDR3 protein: CSADNSGRGGDEQFF; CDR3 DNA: TGCAGTGCGGACAATAGCGGGAGGGGTGGCGATGAGCAGTTCTTC
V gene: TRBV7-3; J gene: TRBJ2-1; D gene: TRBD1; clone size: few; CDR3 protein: CASSLGQASYNEQFF; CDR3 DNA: TGTGCCAGCAGCTTAGGACAGGCGAGCTACAATGAGCAGTTCTTC
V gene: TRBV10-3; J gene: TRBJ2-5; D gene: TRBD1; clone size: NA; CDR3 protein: CAISDGDREEETQYF; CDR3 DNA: TGTGCCATCAGTGATGGGGACAGGGAAGAAGAGACCCAGTACTTC
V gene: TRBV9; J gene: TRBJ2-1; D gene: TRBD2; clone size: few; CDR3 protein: CASSVSSGRAGNEQFF; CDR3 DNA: TGTGCCAGCAGCGTATCTAGCGGGAGGGCTGGGAATGAGCAGTTCTTC
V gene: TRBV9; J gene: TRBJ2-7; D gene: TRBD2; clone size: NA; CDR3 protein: CASSPRTSSYNEQYF; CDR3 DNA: TGTGCCAGCAGCCCCCGGACTAGTTCCTACAATGAGCAGTACTTC
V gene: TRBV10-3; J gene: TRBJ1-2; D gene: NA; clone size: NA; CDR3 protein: CAISAGKKDGYTF; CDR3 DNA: TGTGCCATCAGTGCAGGGAAAAAGGATGGCTACACCTTC
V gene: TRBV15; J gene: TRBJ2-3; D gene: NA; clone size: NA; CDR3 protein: CATSRDAPTTDTQYF; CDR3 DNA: TGTGCCACCAGCAGAGATGCGCCTACCACAGATACGCAGTATTTT
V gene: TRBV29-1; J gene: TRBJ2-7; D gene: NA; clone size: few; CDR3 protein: CSVVTDGYEQYF; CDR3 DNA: TGCAGCGTTGTGACGGACGGCTACGAGCAGTACTTC
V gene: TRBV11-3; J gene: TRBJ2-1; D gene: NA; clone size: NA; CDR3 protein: CASSWDKDEQFF; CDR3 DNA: TGTGCCAGCAGCTGGGACAAGGATGAGCAGTTCTTC
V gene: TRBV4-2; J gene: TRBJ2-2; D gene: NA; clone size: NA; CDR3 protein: CASSQDFGRPGELFF; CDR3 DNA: TGTGCCAGCAGCCAAGATTTTGGGAGACCCGGGGAGCTGTTTTTT
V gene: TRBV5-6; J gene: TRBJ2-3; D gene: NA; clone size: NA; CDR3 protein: CASSLVVQTTDTQYF; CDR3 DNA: TGTGCCAGCAGCTTGGTCGTCCAGACCACAGATACGCAGTATTTT
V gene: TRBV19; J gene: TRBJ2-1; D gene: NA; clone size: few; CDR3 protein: CASSIDSLIYNEQFF; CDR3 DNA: TGTGCCAGTAGTATAGACTCACTTATCTACAATGAGCAGTTCTTC
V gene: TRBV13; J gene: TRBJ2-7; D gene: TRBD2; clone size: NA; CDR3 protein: CASSLSRLAGVYEQYF; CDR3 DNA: TGTGCCAGCAGCTTATCCCGGCTAGCGGGAGTCTACGAGCAGTACTTC